These 27 T cell receptor beta chains originate from one sample sequenced in a study of shared T cell receptors in the human thymus. TCRdb's table, derived via immunoSEQ multiplex PCR, lists solely in-frame clones and lacks some. Among hundreds of thousands of clones listed, approximately 80% were seen once. The sample was also reused in another study, on human thymus T cells.

Sequencing was done on a sample of thymocytes. These receptors all stem from a boy less than two years old with a congenital heart defect.

The chain recombines TRBV27 with TRBJ2-7; 7 positions agree with TRBD1. The CDR3 covers 13 residues. Trimming removed 2 bases from V and 3 bases from J; junction bases left unmatched: 1. Germline V gene data show CDR1 as MNHEY and CDR2 as SMNVEV (reference sequence). The CDR3 loop is CASSLQGDYEQYF. The CDR3 DNA reads as TGTGCCAGCAGTTTACAGGGGGACTACGAGCAGTACTTC.

V is TRBV14 and J is TRBJ2-2; D perhaps matches TRBD1 (5 bases). Trimming shortened V by 0 bases and J by 5 bases, and 22 bases separated the two germline ends. Germline V gives CDR1 SGHDN, CDR2 FVKESK. The CDR3 sequence is 19 residues long. The CDR3 reads CASSQDLSGFNSLTGELFF. CDR3 DNA sequence: TGTGCCAGCAGCCAAGATCTATCAGGGTTTAATAGCCTGACCGGGGAGCTGTTTTTT.

This chain joins TRBV28 and TRBJ2-7; 13 nucleotides match TRBD2. CDR1 and CDR2 from the germline V gene are MDHEN and SYDVKM. The J segment lost 5 bases and the V segment lost 7 bases, leaving 20 bases of the junction unmatched. This CDR3 comprises 19 residues. This CDR3 reads CASIGGTGTSGKEPHEQYF. As DNA, the CDR3 is TGTGCCAGCATTGGGGGAACCGGGACTAGCGGGAAGGAGCCCCACGAGCAGTACTTC.

This clone occurred once. The chain recombines TRBV4-3 with TRBJ1-1; 8 positions match TRBD1. V shed 2 bases, J shed 3 bases, and the junction held 11 bases outside the gene matches. CDR3 size: 17 residues. Germline CDR1 is LGHNA and CDR2 is YSLEER. Here the CDR3 reads CASSQSTNPGQDTEAFF. Written as DNA, the CDR3 is TGCGCCAGCAGCCAATCAACAAACCCGGGACAGGACACTGAAGCTTTCTTT.

The chain is built from TRBV11-2 and TRBJ2-7; D gene uncertain. Germline CDR1 is SGHAT and CDR2 is FQNNGV. The CDR3 extends over 13 amino acids. Trimming took off 5 bases at V and 5 bases at J, with 13 bases between the two ends. CDR3 in amino acids: CASSHPTPHEQYF. CDR3 DNA sequence: TGTGCCAGCAGCCACCCCACACCCCACGAGCAGTACTTC. The full variable domain, its missing parts supplied by reference TRBV11-2 and TRBJ2-7, is EAGVAQSPRYKIIEKRQSVAFWCNPISGHATLYWYQQILGQGPKLLIQFQNNGVVDDSQLPKDRFSAERLKGVDSTLKIQPAKLEDSAVYLCASSHPTPHEQYFGPGTRLTVT.

The chain couples TRBV20-1 to TRBJ2-7; D might be TRBD2 (6 bases). Trimming pared 6 bases from V and 11 bases from J, leaving 17 bases between. Germline V lookup: CDR1 DFQATT, CDR2 SNEGSKA (reference sequence). CDR3 size: 11 residues. The CDR3 nucleotides read TGCAGTGCCCAGACTAGTGTTCAGGAGTACTTC. Translation: CSAQTSVQEYF.

J is TRBJ2-7 and V is TRBV11-2; TRBD2 matches 11 bases. The CDR3 is 16 amino acids. Trimming at V came to 5 bases and at J to 1 base, leaving 7 bases not matched to a gene. The germline V gene encodes CDR1 SGHAT and CDR2 FQNNGV. CDR3 bases: TGTGCCAGCAGCACAACTCTAGCGGGAGGTTCCTACGAGCAGTACTTC. Translated: CASSTTLAGGSYEQYF.

This clone is a singleton in its sample. The chain recombines TRBV19 with TRBJ1-5, with D possibly being TRBD1 (6 bases). The CDR3 has 18 amino acids. The ends were cut back, 6 bases at V and 0 bases at J, with 21 bases in the middle. Germline V gene lookup returns CDR1 LNHDA and CDR2 SQIVND (reference sequence). CDR3 sequence (DNA): TGTGCCAGTAGCCGAGGGCAGTGGGCAGGGGTTAGCAATCAGCCCCAGCATTTT. It yields the protein CASSRGQWAGVSNQPQHF.

In nucleotides, the CDR3 is TGTGCCAGCAGTGGTGGGACAGTCCCTAGCAATCAGCCCCAGCATTTT. It translates to CASSGGTVPSNQPQHF. This chain links TRBV6-1 with TRBJ1-5, with 7 bases aligning to TRBD1. The V and J ends lost 4 bases and 0 bases, in that order; junction bases with no gene match: 6. The germline V gene encodes CDR1 MNHNS and CDR2 SASEGT. The CDR3 spans 16 residues.

V gene TRBV13 combines with J gene TRBJ2-1; 9 nucleotides agree with TRBD2. Germline V gene data show CDR1 as PRHDT and CDR2 as FYEKMQ (reference sequence). The CDR3 runs 15 residues. The V and J ends lost 1 base and 5 bases, in that order; junction bases with no gene match: 3. The CDR3 nucleotides read TGTGCCAGCAGCTTAGTGGCTAGCGGGGACAATGAGCAGTTCTTC. The encoded protein is CASSLVASGDNEQFF.

This rearrangement joins TRBV28 to TRBJ2-7, with TRBD2 matching 9 bases. The CDR3 sequence is 14 residues long. Looked up from germline, CDR1 is MDHEN and CDR2 is SYDVKM. Trimming cost V 6 bases and J 0 bases; bases outside gene matches: 3. CDR3 amino acids: CASRYSGGSYEQYF. The CDR3 DNA is TGTGCCAGCAGGTATAGCGGGGGCTCCTACGAGCAGTACTTC.

The rearrangement links TRBV7-8 to TRBJ2-7; the match to TRBD1 covers 7 bases. Germline CDR1 is SGHVS and CDR2 is FQNEAQ. Trimming cost V 7 bases and J 5 bases; bases outside gene matches: 5. The CDR3 extends over 12 amino acids. This chain's CDR3 is CASTRGNHEQYF. The CDR3 DNA reads as TGTGCCAGCACCAGGGGGAACCACGAGCAGTACTTC. Full variable domain (missing parts from reference TRBV7-8 and TRBJ2-7): GAGVSQSPRYKVAKRGQDVALRCDPISGHVSLFWYQQALGQGPEFLTYFQNEAQLDKSGLPSDRFFAERPEGSVSTLKIQRTQQEDSAVYLCASTRGNHEQYFGPGTRLTVT.

The gene calls are TRBV21-1 and TRBJ2-7; the table calls TRBD2, which could not be checked here. TRBV21-1 is classified as a pseudogene. This CDR3 has 15 residues. CDR3 DNA sequence: TGTGCCACCCCGTGGGGGGCGGGAGGGGGCCTCGAGCAGTACTTC. This sequence encodes CATPWGAGGGLEQYF.

The sample holds a few counts of this clone. The chain recombines TRBV12-5 with TRBJ1-1; D is perhaps TRBD1 (5 bases). With 7 bases removed from V and 4 bases from J, the gap between germline ends came to 19 bases. Germline values: CDR1 LGHNT, CDR2 FRNRAP. This CDR3 comprises 15 residues. DNA of the CDR3: TGTGCTAGTGCCCCCTTCGGAGGGGTTGGCACTGAAGCTTTCTTT. Translating it yields CASAPFGGVGTEAFF.

The chain couples TRBV4-1 to TRBJ1-2; TRBD1 aligns across 7 bases. With 3 bases clipped from V and 0 bases from J, the junction kept 7 bases outside the gene matches. Per germline, CDR1 MGHRA and CDR2 YSYEKL. The CDR3 is 16 amino acids. CDR3 sequence reads: CASSQARQGSNYGYTF. The CDR3, as DNA: TGCGCCAGCAGCCAGGCAAGACAGGGATCTAACTATGGCTACACCTTC.

The V and J genes are TRBV7-2 and TRBJ2-7; 8 nucleotides align to TRBD2. Germline V gives CDR1 SGHTA, CDR2 FQGNSA. After removal of 5 bases from V and 6 bases from J, the junction contained 18 bases not matched to a gene. The CDR3 loop spans 17 amino acids. This chain's CDR3 is CASSKSGASGGRGEQYF. The CDR3 DNA follows: TGTGCCAGCAGCAAATCAGGAGCGAGCGGGGGACGGGGCGAGCAGTACTTC.

This rearrangement joins TRBV15 to TRBJ2-3; 10 bases match TRBD2. Trimming took 0 bases from V and 2 from J; bases not matched to a gene: 11. The CDR3 length is 19 residues. CDR1 is LNHNV and CDR2 is YYDKDF in the germline V gene (reference sequence). In DNA form, the CDR3 reads TGTGCCACCAGCAGAGATTTGGGACTAGCGAGCGACTTCACAGATACGCAGTATTTT. This encodes CATSRDLGLASDFTDTQYF. Based on the CDR3 plus reference TRBV15 and TRBJ2-3, the full variable domain is DAMVIQNPRYQVTQFGKPVTLSCSQTLNHNVMYWYQQKSSQAPKLLFHYYDKDFNNEADTPDNFQSRRPNTSFCFLDIRSPGLGDTAMYLCATSRDLGLASDFTDTQYFGPGTRLTVL.

The V gene is TRBV6-5, the J gene TRBJ2-4, with 11 bases that match TRBD2. Trimming at V came to 2 bases and at J to 15 bases, leaving 9 bases not matched to a gene. The CDR3 has 14 amino acids. Germline CDR1 reads MNHEY; CDR2 reads SVGAGI. In DNA, the CDR3 is TGTGCCAGCAGTTACACGCCGGGACTAGCGGCTCGGTACTTC. Encoded protein: CASSYTPGLAARYF.

J is TRBJ2-7 and V is TRBV4-3, with D perhaps matching TRBD2 (6 bases). CDR1 and CDR2 (germline): LGHNA, YSLEER. The CDR3 is made up of 15 amino acids. V lost 0 bases and J 5 bases, leaving 14 bases between the germline ends. The CDR3 DNA reads TGCGCCAGCAGCCAAGATCGGCGGGATGGGAACGAGCAGTACTTC. Protein sequence: CASSQDRRDGNEQYF.

The chain recombines TRBV7-8 with TRBJ2-1; 9 bases fit TRBD2. J lost 4 bases, V lost 4 bases, and 11 bases had no gene match. There are 17 residues in the CDR3. Germline lookup yields CDR1 SGHVS and CDR2 FQNEAQ. CDR3 nucleotide sequence: TGTGCCAGCAGCTCCCATATTAGCAGCGGGAGGTACAATGAGCAGTTCTTC. This translates into CASSSHISSGRYNEQFF.

The chain has TRBV7-9 and TRBJ2-7; TRBD2 aligns across 9 bases. The germline V gene encodes CDR1 SEHNR and CDR2 FQNEAQ (reference sequence). J lost 1 base, V lost 5 bases, and 6 bases had no gene match. The CDR3 has 15 amino acids. The chain's CDR3 is CASSLTSGNSYEQYF. The CDR3, as DNA: TGTGCCAGCAGCCTGACTAGCGGAAATTCCTACGAGCAGTACTTC.

This chain connects TRBV10-2 to TRBJ2-1; a weak D match, TRBD2 (6 bases). CDR3 size: 12 residues. Per germline, CDR1 WSHSY and CDR2 SAAADI. V was clipped by 6 bases and J by 7 bases, with 10 bases between them. The CDR3 spells CASRERGNEQFF. The CDR3 DNA sequence: TGCGCCAGCAGGGAACGGGGGAATGAGCAGTTCTTC.

This rearrangement joins TRBV19 to TRBJ2-5; 11 bases fit TRBD2. The CDR3 is made up of 16 amino acids. Germline CDR1 reads LNHDA; CDR2 reads SQIVND (reference sequence). V lost 4 bases and J lost 1; bases outside the gene matches: 5. CDR3 nucleotide sequence: TGTGCCAGTAGTACCCGACTAGCGGGGCCCCAAGAGACCCAGTACTTC. Translated: CASSTRLAGPQETQYF.

This clone was picked up a small number of times. The chain has TRBV7-8 and TRBJ2-5; 11 nucleotides agree with TRBD2. This CDR3 region has 15 residues. Germline V gene data show CDR1 as SGHVS and CDR2 as FQNEAQ. With 1 base clipped from V and 3 bases from J, the junction kept 1 base outside the gene matches. In DNA form, the CDR3 reads TGTGCCAGCAGCTTAGGTAGCGGGAGGGAAGAGACCCAGTACTTC. This codes for CASSLGSGREETQYF.

V and J are TRBV21-1 and TRBJ1-1; TRBD1 was called by the table and not checked on the DNA. TRBV21-1 is shown as a pseudogene. The CDR3 is 16 amino acids. For the CDR3, the DNA is TGTGCCAGCAGCACGCGGACAGGGGACATGAACACTGAAGCTTTCTTT. It codes for CASSTRTGDMNTEAFF.

The table lists this clone with a few counts. DNA of the CDR3: TGTGCCATCAGCGACAGGATCGGAGATACGCAGTATTTT. Its protein product is CAISDRIGDTQYF. The rearrangement joins TRBV2 to TRBJ2-3, with D possibly TRBD1 on 6 matching bases. V was cut by 10 bases and J by 5 bases, with 16 bases left in between. Germline CDR1 SNHLY, CDR2 FYNNEI. The CDR3 contains 13 residues.

This clone has only one observation. This chain joins TRBV20-1 and TRBJ2-7; D uncertain. The CDR3 spans 9 residues. V lost 6 bases and J lost 2, with 2 bases in between. Germline V CDR1 and CDR2: DFQATT, SNEGSKA (reference sequence). CDR3 bases: TGCAGTGCCACCTACGAGCAGTACTTC. It translates to CSATYEQYF.